This T cell receptor beta chain originates from a study of regulatory T cells in long-lasting Graves disease. Whole-study findings and limits: Persistent Graves' patients showed less TCR diversity than newly diagnosed ones.

Notes on this clonotype: Its antigen is undetermined.

Construction of TCR beta libraries relied on iRepertoire HTBI primers and on Arm-PCR targeting CDR3 regions. TCRdb processed the multiplex PCR reads anew with MiXCR; each CDR3 protein has one entry. This sample has 420,000 or so distinct CDR3 sequences, with 16% found just once. As for time point: newly diagnosed GD, antithyroid drugs for less than 3 months. PBMC RNA served as the TCR library source. This sample also belongs to another study, concerning T cells in Graves' hyperthyroidism and ophthalmopathy.

This clonotype was sampled from a young woman with Graves disease. The material sequenced was peripheral blood mononuclear cells (PBMCs), taken at new diagnosis, from a patient treated with antithyroid drugs.

The CDR3 DNA is TGTGCCAGCAGTGGAGATGGGGAGACCCAGTACTTC. It yields the protein CASSGDGETQYF. The chain couples TRBV7-9 to TRBJ2-5; D call uncertain. Germline V CDR1 and CDR2: SEHNR, FQNEAQ (reference sequence). The germline V and J ends were trimmed by 6 bases and 5 bases, with 10 bases remaining between them. The CDR3 loop spans 12 amino acids.